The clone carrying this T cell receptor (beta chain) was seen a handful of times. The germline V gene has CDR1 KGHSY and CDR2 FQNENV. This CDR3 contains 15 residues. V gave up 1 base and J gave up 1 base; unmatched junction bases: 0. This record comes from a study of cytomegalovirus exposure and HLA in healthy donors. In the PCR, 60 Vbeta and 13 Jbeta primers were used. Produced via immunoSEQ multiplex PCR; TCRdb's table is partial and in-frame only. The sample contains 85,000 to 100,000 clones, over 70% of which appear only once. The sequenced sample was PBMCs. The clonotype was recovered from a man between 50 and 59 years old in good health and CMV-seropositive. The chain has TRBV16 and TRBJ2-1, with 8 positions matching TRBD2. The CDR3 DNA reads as TGTGCCAGCAGCCAATTAGCGGGATCCTACAATGAGCAGTTCTTC. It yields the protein CASSQLAGSYNEQFF.